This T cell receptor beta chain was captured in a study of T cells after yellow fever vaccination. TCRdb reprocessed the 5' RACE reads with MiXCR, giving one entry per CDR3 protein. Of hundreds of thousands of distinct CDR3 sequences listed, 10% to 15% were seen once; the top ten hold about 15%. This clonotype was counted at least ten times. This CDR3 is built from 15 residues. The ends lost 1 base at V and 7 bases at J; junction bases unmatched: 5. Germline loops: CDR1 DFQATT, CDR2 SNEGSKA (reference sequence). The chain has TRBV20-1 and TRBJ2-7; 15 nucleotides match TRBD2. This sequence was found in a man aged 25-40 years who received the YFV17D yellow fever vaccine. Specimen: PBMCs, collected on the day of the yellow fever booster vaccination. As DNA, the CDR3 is TGCAGTGCTAGAGTTGGGACTAGCGGGAGGCGGGAGCAGTACTTC. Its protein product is CSARVGTSGRREQYF.